This T cell receptor beta chain was sequenced in a study of blood T cell repertoires in COVID-19. In the study overall: There were acute and convalescent COVID-19 samples, and they came from the United States, Italy and Spain.

Everyone who took part was about 18 to 90 years old, and they came from about two dozen US areas. Donors in Cohort 3 who had recovered were those with two negative PCRs, healthcare professional clearance, or resolution of their symptoms. TCRdb's copy holds only in-frame clones and misses some; the assay was immunoSEQ multiplex PCR. The table lists about 250,000 clones, about 88% of them singletons. The TCR comes from a woman in her forties or fifties who had recovered from COVID-19. Sequenced sample: PBMCs or T cells enriched from blood (not recorded which).

CDR3 amino acids: CASSVRDRVSYEQYF. In nucleotides, the CDR3 is TGTGCCAGCAGTGTCCGGGACAGGGTATCCTACGAGCAGTACTTC. The chain joins TRBV27 to TRBJ2-7, with 9 bases identical to TRBD1. This CDR3 spans 15 amino acids. The V gene end was trimmed by 5 bases and the J gene end by 1 base; junction bases not matched to a gene: 6. Germline V gene lookup returns CDR1 MNHEY and CDR2 SMNVEV (reference sequence).